This T cell receptor (beta chain) derives from a study of early T cells in non-severe SARS-CoV-2 infection. Overall study: From unsorted whole blood, bulk RNA was sequenced, and the chains remained unpaired.

This CDR3 is 15 amino acids long. Germline V gives CDR1 MNHEY, CDR2 SVGEGT. V was clipped by 8 bases and J by 10 bases; unmatched bases: 10. This clonotype was seen only a few times. Molecules of cDNA were individually given unique molecular identifiers that were attached to them. TCRdb re-derived calls from the 5' RACE reads in MiXCR, one entry per CDR3 protein. There are about 47,000 distinct CDR3 sequences in the sample; about 11% occur only once, and about 12% lies in the top ten. The chain couples TRBV6-2 or TRBV6-3 to TRBJ2-1, with 14 bases matching TRBD2. The source material was whole blood. The receptor comes from an adult who was a healthcare worker with PCR-confirmed SARS-CoV-2 infection or an uninfected control (not recorded which). Written as DNA, the CDR3 is TGTGCCAGCGCCTCCGGGACTAGCGGGGGAAGGGAGCAGTTCTTC. Translated, it gives CASASGTSGGREQFF.